Sequencing of this T cell receptor (beta chain) was carried out in a study of T cell responses to AZD1222 COVID-19 vaccine. Study results and caveats: Only a handful of AZD1222 recipients were seropositive at baseline. In a largely white British group with more females than males, clonal diversity was possibly underestimated. With dominance at 160-218 and 743-854, vaccine-associated CD4 TCRs spanned spike.

CDR3 length: 14 residues. The germline V gene encodes CDR1 KGHSH and CDR2 LQKENI. Deletions cut 2 bases from V and 2 bases from J, with 9 bases between. Produced via immunoSEQ multiplex PCR; TCRdb's table is partial and in-frame only. The sample carries some 80,000 clones, around 89% recorded once. Concerning this clone: Its specificity is unknown.

V is TRBV18 and J is TRBJ2-5; no reliable D call. This receptor was taken from an adult in good health. This specimen was peripheral blood, taken on day 0 of AZD1222 vaccination. The CDR3, as DNA: TGTGCCAGCTCACCAAAGGGCAGACAAGAGACCCAGTACTTC. Translated, it gives CASSPKGRQETQYF. The full variable domain, with the rest looked up from reference TRBV18 and TRBJ2-5, is NAGVMQNPRHLVRRRGQEARLRCSPMKGHSHVYWYRQLPEEGLKFMVYLQKENIIDESGMPKERFSAEFPKEGPSILRIQQVVRGDSAAYFCASSPKGRQETQYFGPGTRLLVL.